The 29 T cell receptor beta chains below were found in one sample sequenced in a study of T cells in Graves' hyperthyroidism and ophthalmopathy. TCR beta CDR3 regions were amplified from RNA transcripts. HTBI primers were employed in a first-round RT-PCR of the TCR CDR3. TCRdb recomputed calls from the multiplex PCR reads with MiXCR, one row per CDR3 protein. The table records some 550,000 distinct CDR3 sequences, roughly a sixth of them present only once. Source material: blood. These receptors all come from a woman aged 40-49 years with Graves' ophthalmopathy.

This clonotype was seen only a few times. The chain combines TRBV3-1 with TRBJ2-2; unclear D gene. Trimming stripped 5 bases from V and 8 bases from J, with 15 bases between. There are 14 residues in the CDR3. CDR1 is LGHDT and CDR2 is YNNKEL in the germline V gene (reference sequence). The CDR3 DNA is TGTGCCAGCAGCTTGGGAAGATTCGTTGGGGAGCTGTTTTTT. It translates to CASSLGRFVGELFF.

This clonotype appeared many times. This rearrangement joins TRBV3-1 to TRBJ2-7; TRBD2 aligns across 10 bases. The V segment lost 0 bases and the J segment 2 bases; nucleotides outside the gene matches: 7. CDR3 length: 17 amino acids. Germline values: CDR1 LGHDT, CDR2 YNNKEL (reference sequence). The CDR3 coding sequence is TGTGCCAGCAGCCAAGATCGGAGCGGGAGGGATCCCTACGAGCAGTACTTC. It yields the protein CASSQDRSGRDPYEQYF.

This clonotype was counted ten times or more. The rearrangement links TRBV2 to TRBJ2-2, with D perhaps TRBD1 (6 bases). Deletions cut 5 bases from V and 8 bases from J, with 15 bases between. The CDR3 is 14 residues long. Per the germline V gene, CDR1 is SNHLY and CDR2 is FYNNEI. The CDR3 DNA follows: TGTGCCAGCAGTTCACAGGGCCAACCTGGGGAGCTGTTTTTT. Translation gives CASSSQGQPGELFF.

The chain employs TRBV12-3 or TRBV12-4 and TRBJ2-2; 12 bases are a match to TRBD1. The CDR3 is made up of 17 amino acids. J gave up 3 bases and V 6 bases, and 8 bases lay outside the gene matches. The CDR3 reads CASSLPGTGGYTGELFF. As DNA, the CDR3 is TGTGCCAGCAGCCTACCTGGGACAGGGGGCTACACCGGGGAGCTGTTTTTT.

The chain employs TRBV5-6 and TRBJ2-3, with 12 bases aligning to TRBD2. The CDR3 has 15 residues. With 0 bases clipped from V and 4 bases from J, the junction kept 0 bases outside the gene matches. Per germline, CDR1 SGHDT and CDR2 YYEEEE. The chain's CDR3 is CASSLGTSGADTQYF. The CDR3 DNA is TGTGCCAGCAGCTTGGGGACTAGCGGGGCAGATACGCAGTATTTT.

This clonotype was counted once. J is TRBJ2-6 and V is TRBV19; D is unclear. This CDR3 region has 14 residues. CDR1 LNHDA and CDR2 SQIVND come from the germline V gene (reference sequence). V was clipped by 9 bases and J by 0 bases, with 9 bases between them. CDR3 region: CASRWASGANVLTF. CDR3 sequence (DNA): TGTGCCAGCCGCTGGGCCTCTGGGGCCAACGTCCTGACTTTC.

This clonotype occurred a few times. V usage is TRBV27 and J usage is TRBJ1-6, with 9 bases identical to TRBD1. Per germline, CDR1 MNHEY and CDR2 SMNVEV (reference sequence). This CDR3 is 14 amino acids long. V lost 7 bases, J lost 10 bases, and 8 bases stayed unmatched. The chain's CDR3 is CASNRGLEGSPLHF. In nucleotides, the CDR3 is TGTGCCAGCAACAGGGGGCTAGAAGGATCACCCCTCCACTTT.

The rearrangement uses TRBV2 and TRBJ2-3, with D possibly being TRBD1 or TRBD2 (5 bases each). CDR1 is SNHLY and CDR2 is FYNNEI in the germline V gene. V lost 7 bases and J lost 9, with 14 bases in between. This CDR3 contains 12 residues. CDR3 nucleotides: TGTGCCAGCATCGGGAACAGGCCCACGCAGTATTTT. Amino acid sequence: CASIGNRPTQYF.

Worth noting for this clonotype: The CDR3 does not end in the conserved phenylalanine or tryptophan, so this is likely a read error. The CDR3 bases are TGTGCCAGCAGCTTCGGGGTGGCTAACTATGGCTACACCCTC. Amino acids: CASSFGVANYGYTL. The chain combines TRBV13 with TRBJ1-2; D is uncertain. The CDR3 is 14 residues long. V lost 3 bases to trimming and J lost 0 bases, with 8 bases between them. The germline gives CDR1 PRHDT, CDR2 FYEKMQ (reference sequence).

This clonotype was detected only a few times. The chain couples TRBV27 to TRBJ1-5, with D tentatively TRBD1 (5 bases). The CDR3 spans 14 residues. CDR1 is MNHEY, CDR2 SMNVEV, per germline (reference sequence). The germline V and J ends were trimmed by 3 bases and 3 bases, with 9 bases remaining between them. CDR3 in amino acids: CASSFTGANQPQHF. CDR3 coding DNA: TGTGCCAGCAGTTTTACCGGGGCCAATCAGCCCCAGCATTTT.

This clonotype was counted only a few times. The chain couples TRBV6-1 to TRBJ2-1, with 10 bases fitting TRBD2. Per germline, CDR1 MNHNS and CDR2 SASEGT. Trimming cost V 7 bases and J 8 bases; bases outside gene matches: 8. This CDR3 is 14 amino acids long. DNA of the CDR3: TGTGCCAGCATTCGAGCGGGGGGGCGGCATGAGCAGTTCTTC. Encoded protein: CASIRAGGRHEQFF.

This clonotype was observed at least ten times. This chain links TRBV12-3 or TRBV12-4 with TRBJ2-1, with D unresolved. V dropped 5 bases and J dropped 10 bases, with 12 bases sitting between them. CDR3 length: 12 amino acids. The CDR3: CASSPTSVEQFF. CDR3 DNA sequence: TGTGCCAGCAGTCCTACATCGGTCGAGCAGTTCTTC.

This clonotype was observed many times. This rearrangement joins TRBV5-1 to TRBJ2-1; 16 nucleotides match TRBD2. This CDR3 has 19 amino acids. V lost 3 bases and J lost 3; bases outside the gene matches: 9. Germline V gene sequence: CDR1 SGHRS, CDR2 YFSETQ. This CDR3 reads CASSSPGTSGRALYNEQFF. In DNA, the CDR3 is TGCGCCAGCAGCTCCCCCGGGACTAGCGGGAGGGCCCTCTACAATGAGCAGTTCTTC.

This clonotype came up many times. The chain employs TRBV20-1 and TRBJ2-7; D remains unclear. V was clipped by 6 bases and J by 5 bases, with 17 bases between them. Germline V gene data show CDR1 as DFQATT and CDR2 as SNEGSKA (reference sequence). CDR3 length: 13 residues. CDR3 coding DNA: TGCAGTGCCTTACGAATCGGATTTGACGAGCAGTACTTC. Translating gives CSALRIGFDEQYF.

V is TRBV20-1 and J is TRBJ2-7; the D gene is possibly TRBD2 (6 bases). This CDR3 region has 14 residues. The germline CDR1 and CDR2 sequences are DFQATT and SNEGSKA (reference sequence). V was trimmed by 6 bases and J by 3 bases, leaving 18 bases between them. CDR3 in amino acids: CSAQEGSGFYEQYF. As DNA, the CDR3 is TGCAGTGCCCAAGAAGGTAGCGGCTTCTACGAGCAGTACTTC.

This chain uses TRBV11-2 with TRBJ2-6, with D perhaps assigned TRBD1 or TRBD2 (6 bases each). Germline CDR1 and CDR2: SGHAT and FQNNGV. V was shortened by 5 bases and J by 4 bases, with 27 bases between the two germline ends. This CDR3 has 20 amino acids. The chain's CDR3 is CASSPVRRWGAGPGANVLTF. DNA of the CDR3: TGTGCCAGCAGCCCCGTGCGGAGGTGGGGGGCCGGGCCCGGGGCCAACGTCCTGACTTTC.

The CDR3 nucleotides read TGTGCCAGCTCACCACCACTAAAACAAGAGACCCAGTACTTC. Residues: CASSPPLKQETQYF. The chain employs TRBV18 and TRBJ2-5; no reliable D call. The CDR3 sequence is 14 residues long. Germline V gives CDR1 KGHSH, CDR2 LQKENI. V was pared by 0 bases and J by 2 bases, with 7 bases between.

This clonotype has a count of ten or more. V is TRBV2 and J is TRBJ2-3; 11 bases are shared with TRBD2. The CDR3 covers 17 residues. Germline CDR1 and CDR2: SNHLY and FYNNEI. Trimming at V came to 6 bases and at J to 2 bases, leaving 10 bases not matched to a gene. The CDR3: CASRFLAGGYNTDTQYF. The CDR3 DNA reads TGTGCCAGCAGGTTTCTAGCGGGAGGATACAACACAGATACGCAGTATTTT.

This chain joins TRBV5-1 and TRBJ2-1; the match to TRBD1 covers 8 bases. Per germline, CDR1 SGHRS and CDR2 YFSETQ. Unmatched junction bases numbered 8, after V lost 0 bases and J lost 9 bases. The CDR3 runs to 15 residues. The CDR3 region has the DNA TGCGCCAGCAGCTTGGAGCAGGGGGCCTTGAGTGAGCAGTTCTTC. The encoded protein is CASSLEQGALSEQFF. Full variable domain (missing parts from reference TRBV5-1 and TRBJ2-1): KAGVTQTPRYLIKTRGQQVTLSCSPISGHRSVSWYQQTPGQGLQFLFEYFSETQRNKGNFPGRFSGRQFSNSRSEMNVSTLELGDSALYLCASSLEQGALSEQFFGPGTRLTVL.

The J gene is TRBJ2-6, the V gene TRBV19, with 11 bases lining up with TRBD1. This CDR3 comprises 19 residues. The J segment lost 0 bases and the V segment lost 7 bases, leaving 11 bases of the junction unmatched. Germline loops: CDR1 LNHDA, CDR2 SQIVND (reference sequence). Here the CDR3 DNA reads TGTGCCAGTAAGGACAGGGGGCCCATGATGGGCTCTGGGGCCAACGTCCTGACTTTC. Its translation: CASKDRGPMMGSGANVLTF.

This clonotype was detected ten times or more. The chain links TRBV28 to TRBJ2-1; TRBD2 agrees at 12 bases. The CDR3 length is 15 residues. The ends lost 4 bases at V and 12 bases at J; junction bases unmatched: 10. Germline V gene lookup returns CDR1 MDHEN and CDR2 SYDVKM. The chain's CDR3 is CASSSGTSGHRGQFF. DNA for the CDR3: TGTGCCAGCAGTTCCGGGACTAGCGGGCACAGGGGGCAGTTCTTC.

This clonotype has at least ten counts. The V and J genes are TRBV28 and TRBJ2-3; D gene unclear. Trimming removed 2 bases at V and 3 bases at J, with 12 bases between. The germline V gene has CDR1 MDHEN and CDR2 SYDVKM. The CDR3 covers 15 residues. CDR3 in amino acids: CASSLRRMTTDTQYF. As DNA, the CDR3 is TGTGCCAGCAGTTTACGCCGAATGACGACAGATACGCAGTATTTT.

This clonotype has just a few counts. The CDR3 sequence: CATSRDIYGYTF. CDR3 in DNA: TGTGCCACCAGCAGGGACATCTATGGCTACACCTTC. This rearrangement joins TRBV15 to TRBJ1-2; TRBD1 is a possible D gene (5 bases). CDR3 length: 12 residues. Germline CDR1 reads LNHNV; CDR2 reads YYDKDF (reference sequence). Trimming removed 3 bases at V and 4 bases at J, with 6 bases between. Drawing the rest from reference TRBV15 and TRBJ1-2, the complete variable domain is DAMVIQNPRYQVTQFGKPVTLSCSQTLNHNVMYWYQQKSSQAPKLLFHYYDKDFNNEADTPDNFQSRRPNTSFCFLDIRSPGLGDTAMYLCATSRDIYGYTFGSGTRLTVV.

There are a few counts of this clonotype. This chain connects TRBV28 to TRBJ2-1; D ambiguous. CDR1 and CDR2 from the germline V gene are MDHEN and SYDVKM. V lost 5 bases and J lost 6, with 11 bases in between. The CDR3 contains 13 residues. The CDR3 region has the DNA TGTGCCAGCAGTCTACGGAAGGGCAATGAGCAGTTCTTC. Translation: CASSLRKGNEQFF. Full variable domain (outside the CDR3, taken from reference TRBV28 and TRBJ2-1): DVKVTQSSRYLVKRTGEKVFLECVQDMDHENMFWYRQDPGLGLRLIYFSYDVKMKEKGDIPEGYSVSREKKERFSLILESASTNQTSMYLCASSLRKGNEQFFGPGTRLTVL.

This clonotype was counted ten times or more. This chain connects TRBV12-3 or TRBV12-4 to TRBJ1-5, with D possibly matching TRBD1 (6 bases). V dropped 6 bases and J dropped 5 bases, with 11 bases sitting between them. The CDR3 extends over 13 amino acids. DNA for the CDR3: TGTGCCAGCAGCCCAGGGGTTTATCAGCCCCAGCATTTT. As protein: CASSPGVYQPQHF.

A word on this clonotype: It is likely a read error, because the conserved phenylalanine at the end of the CDR3 is missing. V and J are TRBV20-1 and TRBJ1-5, with a possible D match to TRBD1 (5 bases). This CDR3 is 15 amino acids long. The germline CDR1 and CDR2 sequences are DFQATT and SNEGSKA (reference sequence). Trimming left V 3 bases short and J 1 base short, with 13 bases between. The CDR3 DNA sequence: TGCAGTGCTAGGAGGGGAGAGGGAAGCAATCAGCCCCAGCATCTT. This sequence encodes CSARRGEGSNQPQHL.

This clonotype was found many times. Here the CDR3 reads CASLAADRNTEAFF. In DNA form, the CDR3 reads TGTGCCAGCTTGGCCGCGGACAGGAACACTGAAGCTTTCTTT. The chain has TRBV18 and TRBJ1-1, with D perhaps matching TRBD1 (6 bases). Germline V gives CDR1 KGHSH, CDR2 LQKENI. Trimming removed 7 bases at V and 1 base at J, with 13 bases between. This CDR3 has 14 amino acids.

The chain couples TRBV20-1 to TRBJ2-5; D is possibly TRBD2 (6 bases). CDR1 and CDR2 from the germline V gene are DFQATT and SNEGSKA (reference sequence). CDR3 size: 14 residues. V gave up 6 bases and J gave up 4 bases, with 18 bases separating them. The CDR3 is CSALGGYGRETQYF. The CDR3 nucleotides read TGCAGTGCACTGGGGGGTTACGGGAGAGAGACCCAGTACTTC.

The rearrangement uses TRBV6-1 and TRBJ1-3, with TRBD1 as a possible D gene (6 bases). Germline values: CDR1 MNHNS, CDR2 SASEGT. This CDR3 contains 16 residues. The germline V and J ends were trimmed by 5 bases and 3 bases, with 17 bases remaining between them. The CDR3 bases are TGTGCCAGCAGTTTCAGCACAGGGAGAGATGGAAACACCATATATTTT. Protein: CASSFSTGRDGNTIYF.